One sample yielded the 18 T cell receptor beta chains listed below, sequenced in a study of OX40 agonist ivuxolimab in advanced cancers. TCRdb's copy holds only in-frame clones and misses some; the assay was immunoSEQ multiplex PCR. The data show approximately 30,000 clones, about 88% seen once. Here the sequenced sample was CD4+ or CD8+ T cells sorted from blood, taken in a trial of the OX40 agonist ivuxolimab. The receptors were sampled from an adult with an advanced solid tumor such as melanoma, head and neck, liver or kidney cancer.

CDR3 coding DNA: TGTGCCAGTAAGGTCCGTTCGGACGGGAGCGGGTACGAGCAGTACTTC. This sequence encodes CASKVRSDGSGYEQYF. The V gene is TRBV19, the J gene TRBJ2-7; weak D call: TRBD2 (6 bases). The germline V gene encodes CDR1 LNHDA and CDR2 SQIVND (reference sequence). The CDR3 spans 16 residues. V was pared by 7 bases and J by 4 bases, with 23 bases between.

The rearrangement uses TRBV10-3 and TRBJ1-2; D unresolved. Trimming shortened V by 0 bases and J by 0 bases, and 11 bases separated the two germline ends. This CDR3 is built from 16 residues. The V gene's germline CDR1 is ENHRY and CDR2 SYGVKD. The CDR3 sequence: CAISESSSGANYGYTF. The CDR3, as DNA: TGTGCCATCAGTGAGTCGAGCTCAGGCGCTAACTATGGCTACACCTTC.

Here the CDR3 reads CASSLGGGGQPQHF. The CDR3 nucleotides are TGCGCCAGCAGCTTGGGGGGAGGCGGTCAGCCCCAGCATTTT. The rearrangement uses TRBV5-1 and TRBJ1-5; D gene ambiguous. The CDR3 has 14 residues. Germline-derived CDR1 and CDR2 are SGHRS and YFSETQ. Trimming took off 0 bases at V and 6 bases at J, with 10 bases between the two ends.

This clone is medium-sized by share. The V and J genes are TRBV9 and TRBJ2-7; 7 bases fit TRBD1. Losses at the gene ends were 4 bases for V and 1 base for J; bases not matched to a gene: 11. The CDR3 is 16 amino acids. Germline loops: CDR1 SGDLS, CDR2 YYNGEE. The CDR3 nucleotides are TGTGCCAGCAGCCCTCCCAGTTCGGGACAGTCCTACGAGCAGTACTTC. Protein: CASSPPSSGQSYEQYF.

The CDR3 region is CAWSERAGDSPLHF. The DNA for the CDR3 is TGTGCCTGGAGTGAAAGAGCGGGGGATTCACCCCTCCACTTT. The chain joins TRBV30 to TRBJ1-6; possibly TRBD1 for D (5 bases). V was clipped by 1 base and J by 8 bases, with 12 bases between them. The germline V gene encodes CDR1 GTSNPN and CDR2 SVGIG (reference sequence). This CDR3 has 14 residues.

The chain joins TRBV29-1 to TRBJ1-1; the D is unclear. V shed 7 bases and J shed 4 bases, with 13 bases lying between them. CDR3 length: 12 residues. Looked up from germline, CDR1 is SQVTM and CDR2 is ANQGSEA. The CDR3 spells CSGGLAGTEAFF. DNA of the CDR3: TGCAGCGGCGGACTCGCCGGCACTGAAGCTTTCTTT.

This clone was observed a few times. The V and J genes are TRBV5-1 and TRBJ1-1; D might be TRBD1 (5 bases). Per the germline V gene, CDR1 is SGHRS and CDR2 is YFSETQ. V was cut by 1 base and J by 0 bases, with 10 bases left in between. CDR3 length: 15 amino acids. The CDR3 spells CASSLRGEMNTEAFF. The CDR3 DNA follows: TGCGCCAGCAGCTTGAGAGGGGAAATGAACACTGAAGCTTTCTTT.

The CDR3 sequence is CASSQDSGPAGGKLFF. In DNA, the CDR3 is TGCGCCAGCAGCCAAGATTCGGGGCCCGCAGGTGGAAAACTGTTTTTT. V and J are TRBV4-3 and TRBJ1-4; D might be TRBD1 (5 bases). Germline V gene lookup returns CDR1 LGHNA and CDR2 YSLEER. The length of the CDR3 is 16 residues. Trimming pared 0 bases from V and 10 bases from J, leaving 18 bases between.

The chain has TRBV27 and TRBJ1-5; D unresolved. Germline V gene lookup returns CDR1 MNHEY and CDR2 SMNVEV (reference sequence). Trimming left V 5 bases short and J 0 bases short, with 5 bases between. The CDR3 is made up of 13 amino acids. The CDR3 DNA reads TGTGCCAGCAGTGAGGTTAGCAATCAGCCCCAGCATTTT. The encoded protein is CASSEVSNQPQHF.

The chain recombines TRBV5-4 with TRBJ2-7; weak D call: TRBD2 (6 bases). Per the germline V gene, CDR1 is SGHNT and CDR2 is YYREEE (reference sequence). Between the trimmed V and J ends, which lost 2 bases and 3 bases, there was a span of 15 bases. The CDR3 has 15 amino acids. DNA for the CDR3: TGTGCCAGCAGCTTTATGGGGGGAGGTAACTACGAGCAGTACTTC. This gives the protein CASSFMGGGNYEQYF.

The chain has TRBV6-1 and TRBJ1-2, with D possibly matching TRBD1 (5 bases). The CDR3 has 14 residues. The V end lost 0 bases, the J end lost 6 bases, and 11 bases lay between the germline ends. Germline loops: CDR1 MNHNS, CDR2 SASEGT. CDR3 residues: CASSEAGREDGYTF. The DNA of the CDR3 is TGTGCCAGCAGTGAAGCGGGCAGGGAGGATGGCTACACCTTC.

Here the CDR3 DNA reads TGTGCCAGCAGCCCGGGGGGGTTTGTATATGGCTACACCTTC. It encodes CASSPGGFVYGYTF. The J gene is TRBJ1-2, the V gene TRBV6-5; possible D gene TRBD1, 5 bases. Germline V CDR1 and CDR2: MNHEY, SVGAGI. The CDR3 is 14 residues long. The germline V and J ends were trimmed by 6 bases and 5 bases, with 16 bases remaining between them.

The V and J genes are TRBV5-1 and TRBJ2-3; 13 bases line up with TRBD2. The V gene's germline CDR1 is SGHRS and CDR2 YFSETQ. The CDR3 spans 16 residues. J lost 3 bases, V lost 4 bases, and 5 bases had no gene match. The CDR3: CASSPRLAGGTDTQYF. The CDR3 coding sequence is TGCGCCAGCAGCCCCCGACTAGCGGGAGGAACAGATACGCAGTATTTT.

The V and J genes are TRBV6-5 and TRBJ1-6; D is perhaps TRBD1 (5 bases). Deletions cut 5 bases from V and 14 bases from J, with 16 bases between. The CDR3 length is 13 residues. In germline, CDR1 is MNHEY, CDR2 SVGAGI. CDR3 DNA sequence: TGTGCCAGCAGTCCCCGGGGGAGCAACGCCCTCCACTTT. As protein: CASSPRGSNALHF.

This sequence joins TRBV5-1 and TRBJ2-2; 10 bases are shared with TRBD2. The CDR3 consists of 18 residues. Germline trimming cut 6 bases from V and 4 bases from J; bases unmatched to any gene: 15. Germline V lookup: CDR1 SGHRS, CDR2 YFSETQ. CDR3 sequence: CASTPTEGLATLTGELFF. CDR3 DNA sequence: TGCGCCAGCACCCCGACGGAGGGACTAGCGACGCTCACCGGGGAGCTGTTTTTT.

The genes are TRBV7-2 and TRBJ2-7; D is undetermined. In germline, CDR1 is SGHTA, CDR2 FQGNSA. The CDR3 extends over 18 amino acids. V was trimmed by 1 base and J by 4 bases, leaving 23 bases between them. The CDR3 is CASSLVGSQPFQPYEQYF. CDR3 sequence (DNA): TGTGCCAGCAGCTTAGTAGGATCACAGCCATTCCAACCGTACGAGCAGTACTTC.

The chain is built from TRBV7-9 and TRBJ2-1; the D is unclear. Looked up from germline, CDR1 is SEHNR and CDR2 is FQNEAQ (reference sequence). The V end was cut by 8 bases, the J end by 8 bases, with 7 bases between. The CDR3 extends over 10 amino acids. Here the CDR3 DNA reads TGTGCCAGCGGTGAGGATGAGCAGTTCTTC. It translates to CASGEDEQFF.

Here the CDR3 reads CASSIGQGPHYEQYF. DNA of the CDR3: TGTGCCAGTAGTATAGGACAGGGGCCCCATTACGAGCAGTACTTC. The J gene is TRBJ2-7, the V gene TRBV19; 8 bases are shared with TRBD1. CDR1 and CDR2 (germline): LNHDA, SQIVND (reference sequence). The CDR3 sequence is 15 residues long. Trimming at V came to 1 base and at J to 4 bases, leaving 6 bases not matched to a gene. Variable domain in full (rest from reference TRBV19 and TRBJ2-7): DGGITQSPKYLFRKEGQNVTLSCEQNLNHDAMYWYRQDPGQGLRLIYYSQIVNDFQKGDIAEGYSVSREKKESFPLTVTSAQKNPTAFYLCASSIGQGPHYEQYFGPGTRLTVT.